Presented here are 29 T cell receptor beta chains from one specimen sequenced in a study of T cells after yellow fever vaccination. MiXCR, applied by TCRdb to the 5' RACE reads, yields one record per CDR3 protein. The sample contains about 630,000 distinct CDR3 sequences, 12% of which appear only once. The specimen comprised PBMCs, sampled on the day of the yellow fever booster vaccination. The receptors were sampled from a man younger than 45 who received the YFV17D yellow fever vaccine.

There are a few counts of this clonotype. Germline and junction disagree at one end, which may indicate a read error. The chain couples TRBV5-1 to TRBJ2-1, with D perhaps TRBD2 (6 bases). Per the germline V gene, CDR1 is SGHRS and CDR2 is YFSETQ. The CDR3 loop spans 14 amino acids. CDR3 loop: CASSLGDSHNEQFF. CDR3 in DNA: TGCGCCAGCAGCTTGGGGGACTCCCACAATGAGCAGTTCTTC.

In its sample, this clonotype was seen a few times. The chain couples TRBV4-3 to TRBJ2-1, with D hard to call. This CDR3 is built from 13 residues. Trimming cost V 7 bases and J 6 bases, with 13 bases left between them. Germline V gene data show CDR1 as LGHNA and CDR2 as YSLEER. The CDR3 protein is CASIFRIFNEQFF. The CDR3 DNA sequence: TGCGCCAGCATTTTCCGCATCTTCAATGAGCAGTTCTTC.

This chain joins TRBV11-1 and TRBJ2-1; D possibly uses TRBD1 or TRBD2 (6 bases each). Trimming took 0 bases from V and 8 from J, leaving 23 bases between them. The CDR3 consists of 18 residues. Looked up from germline, CDR1 is SGHAT and CDR2 is FQDESV (reference sequence). CDR3 nucleotides: TGTGCCAGCAGCTTAGCGACCTACCTAGTAGGGGGGCCACATGAGCAGTTCTTC. Encoded protein: CASSLATYLVGGPHEQFF. Based on the CDR3 plus reference TRBV11-1 and TRBJ2-1, the full variable domain is EAEVAQSPRYKITEKSQAVAFWCDPISGHATLYWYRQILGQGPELLVQFQDESVVDDSQLPKDRFSAERLKGVDSTLKIQPAELGDSAMYLCASSLATYLVGGPHEQFFGPGTRLTVL.

This clonotype was counted many times. The chain is built from TRBV6-1 and TRBJ2-2; D tentatively reads TRBD1 or TRBD2 (5 bases each). In germline, CDR1 is MNHNS, CDR2 SASEGT. Trimming shortened V by 6 bases and J by 6 bases, and 11 bases separated the two germline ends. The CDR3 length is 13 residues. CDR3 sequence: CASSLGTAGELFF. The CDR3 DNA reads as TGTGCCAGCAGCCTAGGGACGGCCGGGGAGCTGTTTTTT.

This rearrangement joins TRBV19 to TRBJ1-4, with D hard to call. The V end lost 9 bases, the J end lost 7 bases, and 15 bases lay between the germline ends. CDR3 length: 13 residues. Germline V lookup: CDR1 LNHDA, CDR2 SQIVND (reference sequence). The CDR3 DNA reads as TGTGCCAGCCACCGGGTGAACGGTGAAAAACTGTTTTTT. It is translated as CASHRVNGEKLFF.

The J gene is TRBJ2-2, the V gene TRBV5-6; maybe TRBD1 (6 bases). Germline V gives CDR1 SGHDT, CDR2 YYEEEE. Deletions cut 0 bases from V and 7 bases from J, with 13 bases between. CDR3 length equals 15 residues. CDR3 amino acids: CASSLGQAFDGELFF. The CDR3 DNA reads TGTGCCAGCAGCTTGGGACAGGCTTTTGACGGGGAGCTGTTTTTT.

A few counts support this clonotype. The V call is TRBV5-6, the J call TRBJ2-4, with a weak D call TRBD1 (6 bases). V lost 1 base and J 3 bases, leaving 11 bases between the germline ends. This CDR3 region has 15 residues. The V gene's germline CDR1 is SGHDT and CDR2 YYEEEE. CDR3 DNA sequence: TGTGCCAGCAGCTTGATGGACAGTGTCAAAAACATTCAGTACTTC. It is translated as CASSLMDSVKNIQYF. Supplemented by reference TRBV5-6 and TRBJ2-4, the full variable domain reads DAGVTQSPTHLIKTRGQQVTLRCSPKSGHDTVSWYQQALGQGPQFIFQYYEEEERQRGNFPDRFSGHQFPNYSSELNVNALLLGDSALYLCASSLMDSVKNIQYFGAGTRLSVL.

This rearrangement joins TRBV7-2 to TRBJ1-1, with D uncertain. Per germline, CDR1 SGHTA and CDR2 FQGNSA. V was pared by 5 bases and J by 8 bases, with 9 bases between. This CDR3 contains 11 residues. CDR3 bases: TGTGCCAGCAGCGTCGACGTAGAAGCTTTCTTT. This translates into CASSVDVEAFF.

This rearrangement joins TRBV5-1 to TRBJ1-4; tentative D call: TRBD1 (5 bases). Germline V lookup: CDR1 SGHRS, CDR2 YFSETQ. V was shortened by 3 bases and J by 4 bases, with 10 bases between the two germline ends. There are 14 residues in the CDR3. The CDR3 coding sequence is TGCGCCAGCAGCTCCCAGGGTATTAATGAAAAACTGTTTTTT. Translation gives CASSSQGINEKLFF.

Comment on this clonotype: This may stem from a read error, because a much larger clone lies one nucleotide away. This chain links TRBV5-6 with TRBJ2-2, with TRBD1 matching over 8 bases. From germline, CDR1 is SGHDT and CDR2 YYEEEE. V trimming: 4 bases; J trimming: 5 bases; junction bases outside the gene matches: 19. There are 19 residues in the CDR3. The CDR3 loop is CASSPGPGGAVFRTGELFF. The CDR3 DNA follows: TGTGCCAGCAGCCCCGGGCCAGGGGGCGCAGTTTTTCGTACCGGGGAGCTGTTTTTT. Full variable domain (outside the CDR3, taken from reference TRBV5-6 and TRBJ2-2): DAGVTQSPTHLIKTRGQQVTLRCSPKSGHDTVSWYQQALGQGPQFIFQYYEEEERQRGNFPDRFSGHQFPNYSSELNVNALLLGDSALYLCASSPGPGGAVFRTGELFFGEGSRLTVL.

The chain uses TRBV4-3 and TRBJ1-2; 9 positions agree with TRBD1. This CDR3 has 14 residues. Germline CDR1 is LGHNA and CDR2 is YSLEER. Losses at the gene ends were 5 bases for V and 4 bases for J; bases not matched to a gene: 5. For the CDR3, the DNA is TGCGCCAGCAGCAACCGGGACAGGGTCTATGGCTACACCTTC. This translates into CASSNRDRVYGYTF.

This clonotype appeared a few times. The rearrangement links TRBV18 to TRBJ2-1; 7 bases map to TRBD2. Trimming cost V 2 bases and J 3 bases; bases outside gene matches: 7. This CDR3 region has 16 residues. The germline CDR1 and CDR2 sequences are KGHSH and LQKENI. The CDR3 DNA is TGTGCCAGCTCACCAGGCGGAGCTAGCGGCTACAATGAGCAGTTCTTC. Residues: CASSPGGASGYNEQFF.

This clonotype has only a few counts. CDR3 residues: CATRGALDEQYF. In DNA form, the CDR3 reads TGTGCCACCCGGGGGGCCCTAGACGAGCAGTACTTC. The gene calls are TRBV10-3 and TRBJ2-7; D perhaps matches TRBD2 (7 bases). The V gene's germline CDR1 is ENHRY and CDR2 SYGVKD. The V gene lost 10 bases and the J gene lost 5 bases, with 15 bases spanning the gap. The CDR3 loop spans 12 amino acids.

The chain joins TRBV7-2 to TRBJ1-3; possibly TRBD1 for D (5 bases). V was clipped by 3 bases and J by 3 bases, with 12 bases between them. Germline V gene sequence: CDR1 SGHTA, CDR2 FQGNSA. CDR3 size: 15 residues. CDR3 DNA sequence: TGTGCCAGCAGCTTCCGGGGGACGGGTGGAAACACCATATATTTT. This translates into CASSFRGTGGNTIYF.

The sample holds a few counts of this clonotype. V gene TRBV11-2 combines with J gene TRBJ2-7, with 9 bases fitting TRBD1. Trimming removed 4 bases from V and 5 bases from J; junction bases left unmatched: 12. Germline assignment: CDR1 SGHAT and CDR2 FQNNGV. The CDR3 contains 16 residues. The CDR3 protein is CASSSTDRGMLNEQYF. CDR3 bases: TGTGCCAGCAGCTCTACCGACAGGGGGATGCTGAACGAGCAGTACTTC.

In its sample, this clonotype was seen a few times. The genes are TRBV15 and TRBJ2-1; 8 nucleotides align to TRBD2. V gave up 3 bases and J gave up 5 bases; unmatched junction bases: 12. The CDR3 contains 17 residues. Per germline, CDR1 LNHNV and CDR2 YYDKDF (reference sequence). This chain's CDR3 is CATSSYSSAGGDNEQFF. As DNA, the CDR3 is TGTGCCACCAGCAGCTACTCTTCTGCGGGGGGCGACAATGAGCAGTTCTTC.

This clonotype was counted a few times. The chain uses TRBV12-3 or TRBV12-4 and TRBJ2-2; 8 bases align to TRBD1. There are 14 residues in the CDR3. V lost 5 bases to trimming and J lost 4 bases; unmatched junction nucleotides: 3. The CDR3 sequence: CASSGQGFTGELFF. The CDR3 DNA is TGTGCCAGCAGTGGACAGGGTTTCACCGGGGAGCTGTTTTTT.

This clonotype came up a few times. J is TRBJ2-7 and V is TRBV10-2, with D perhaps given as TRBD1 or TRBD2 (5 bases each). The length of the CDR3 is 14 residues. V was cut by 5 bases and J by 6 bases, with 17 bases left in between. In germline, CDR1 is WSHSY, CDR2 SAAADI. In DNA form, the CDR3 reads TGCGCCAGCAGTACGGGGCCGGCGGCCGCCGAGCAGTACTTC. It codes for CASSTGPAAAEQYF.

This clonotype has just a few counts. V usage is TRBV20-1 and J usage is TRBJ2-2, with D perhaps TRBD1 (6 bases). The CDR3 is 16 residues long. Germline V CDR1 and CDR2: DFQATT, SNEGSKA (reference sequence). The ends were cut back, 1 base at V and 4 bases at J, with 16 bases in the middle. CDR3 sequence (DNA): TGCAGTGCTAGAGCCCCGGAAGGGGGATTCACCGGGGAGCTGTTTTTT. Translating it yields CSARAPEGGFTGELFF.

The rearrangement uses TRBV10-1 and TRBJ2-1, with D unresolved. Deletions cut 1 base from V and 11 bases from J, with 9 bases between. The CDR3 spans 12 residues. Per germline, CDR1 WNHNN and CDR2 SYGVQD (reference sequence). CDR3 nucleotide sequence: TGCGCCAGCAGTGAGTTGCCATCCAAGCAGTTCTTC. Amino acids: CASSELPSKQFF.

This clonotype was observed a few times. The chain carries TRBV6-5 and TRBJ1-6, with D possibly matching TRBD1 (5 bases). CDR1 and CDR2 (germline): MNHEY, SVGAGI. The V gene lost 0 bases and the J gene lost 9 bases, with 21 bases spanning the gap. The CDR3 runs to 18 residues. The CDR3 coding sequence is TGTGCCAGCAGTTACTCAATTGGGGCAGGACAAATAAGTTCACCCCTCCACTTT. Translating it yields CASSYSIGAGQISSPLHF.

This clonotype was picked up many times. The V gene is TRBV20-1, the J gene TRBJ1-5, with D tentatively TRBD1 (5 bases). The CDR3 has 13 amino acids. Trimming removed 6 bases from V and 3 bases from J, with 12 bases in between. Germline loops: CDR1 DFQATT, CDR2 SNEGSKA (reference sequence). This chain's CDR3 is CSANDGANQPQHF. CDR3 nucleotides: TGCAGTGCCAATGACGGGGCCAATCAGCCCCAGCATTTT.

This clonotype has a handful of counts. The gene calls are TRBV7-8 and TRBJ2-2, with D possibly TRBD1 on 6 matching bases. V lost 5 bases and J 0 bases, leaving 13 bases between the germline ends. Germline V lookup: CDR1 SGHVS, CDR2 FQNEAQ. This CDR3 spans 16 amino acids. CDR3 nucleotides: TGTGCCAGCAGCCGTTCAGGGACAACGAACACCGGGGAGCTGTTTTTT. Translation: CASSRSGTTNTGELFF.

This clonotype was observed a handful of times. The chain has TRBV18 and TRBJ2-7; a possible D gene is TRBD1 (5 bases). The CDR3 has 13 residues. CDR1 and CDR2 from the germline V gene are KGHSH and LQKENI. Trimming stripped 3 bases from V and 2 bases from J, with 8 bases between. The DNA of the CDR3 is TGTGCCAGCTCACCGGACATTACCTACGAGCAGTACTTC. Translation: CASSPDITYEQYF.

This chain connects TRBV6-2 or TRBV6-3 to TRBJ2-1; D possibly corresponds to TRBD2 (6 bases). Germline assignment: CDR1 MNHEY and CDR2 SVGEGT. Trimming pared 2 bases from V and 2 bases from J, leaving 25 bases between. This CDR3 is 20 amino acids long. The DNA of the CDR3 is TGTGCCAGCAGTTACCCCCGTTCGGACTCGGGAGATGGTCCCTACAATGAGCAGTTCTTC. Its translation: CASSYPRSDSGDGPYNEQFF.

J is TRBJ2-1 and V is TRBV6-1; 8 bases match TRBD2. V was pared by 7 bases and J by 6 bases, with 5 bases of the junction left unmatched. Germline V gene data show CDR1 as MNHNS and CDR2 as SASEGT. This CDR3 has 13 residues. As DNA, the CDR3 is TGTGCCAGCACCGGGACTAGGGGCAATGAGCAGTTCTTC. Translating gives CASTGTRGNEQFF.

The sample holds a few counts of this clonotype. The V and J genes are TRBV19 and TRBJ2-1; TRBD2 is a possible D gene (6 bases). With 3 bases removed from V and 4 bases from J, the gap between germline ends came to 13 bases. CDR3 length: 15 amino acids. Germline V CDR1 and CDR2: LNHDA, SQIVND (reference sequence). CDR3 sequence (DNA): TGTGCCAGTAGTATGACTAGGAAGGCATACAATGAGCAGTTCTTC. It specifies CASSMTRKAYNEQFF.

The rearrangement joins TRBV28 to TRBJ1-1; D is undetermined. The CDR3 is 12 amino acids. Between the trimmed V and J ends, which lost 9 bases and 8 bases, there was a span of 16 bases. CDR1 and CDR2 from the germline V gene are MDHEN and SYDVKM. CDR3 sequence (DNA): TGTGCCAGTTCAATCACAGCCTCAGAAGCTTTCTTT. Amino acids: CASSITASEAFF.

In its sample, this clonotype was seen a few times. The chain carries TRBV5-1 and TRBJ2-1, with a possible D match to TRBD2 (5 bases). Trimming cost V 0 bases and J 4 bases, with 8 bases left between them. This CDR3 has 14 amino acids. Germline CDR1 is SGHRS and CDR2 is YFSETQ. The CDR3 loop is CASSLGEWYNEQFF. CDR3 nucleotide sequence: TGCGCCAGCAGCTTGGGGGAGTGGTACAATGAGCAGTTCTTC.